A few counts support the clone carrying this T cell receptor beta chain. Its specificity is unknown. The CDR3 has 14 residues. Trimming took 3 bases from V and 6 from J; bases not matched to a gene: 5. Germline loops: CDR1 GTSNPN, CDR2 SVGIG (reference sequence). The entry originates in a study of beta chain features in type 1 diabetes. Study-wide results and caveats: Naive, central memory and Treg TCRB repertoires seemed to resemble each other more closely in patients than they did in healthy donors. At VDJ recombination sites, type 1 diabetes patients had fewer insertions and more deleted nucleotides. TCRB CDR3s from Type 1 diabetes patients were moderately but significantly shorter in all four CD4+ subsets.

Expressed TCRB transcripts were sequenced, since all the RNA that had been isolated was reverse transcribed. Generated by immunoSEQ multiplex PCR, the TCRdb table keeps only in-frame clones and is missing some. The data show 53,000 or so clones, about 60% seen once. The chain couples TRBV30 to TRBJ1-4; 9 positions match TRBD1. Sequencing used stem cell memory CD4+ T cells from blood. The clonotype comes from a woman between 25 and 40 years old with type 1 diabetes. In nucleotides, the CDR3 is TGTGCCTGGAGCGTGGGGACAGGGCATGAAAAACTGTTTTTT. Translated, it gives CAWSVGTGHEKLFF.